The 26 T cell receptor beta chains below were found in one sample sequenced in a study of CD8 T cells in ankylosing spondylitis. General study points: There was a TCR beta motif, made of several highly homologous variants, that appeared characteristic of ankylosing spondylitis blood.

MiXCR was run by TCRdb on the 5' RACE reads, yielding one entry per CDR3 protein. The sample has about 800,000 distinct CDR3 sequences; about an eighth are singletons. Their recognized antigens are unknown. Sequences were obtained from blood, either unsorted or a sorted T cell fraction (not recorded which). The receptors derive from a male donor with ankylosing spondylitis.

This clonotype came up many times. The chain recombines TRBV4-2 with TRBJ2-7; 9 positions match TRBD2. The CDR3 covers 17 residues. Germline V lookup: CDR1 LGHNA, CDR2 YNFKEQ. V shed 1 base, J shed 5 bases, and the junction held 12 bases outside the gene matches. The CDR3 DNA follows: TGTGCCAGCAGCCAAGTTTGGTGGGGTAGCGGGGGTGACGAGCAGTACTTC. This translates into CASSQVWWGSGGDEQYF.

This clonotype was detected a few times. The CDR3 bases are TGTGCCAGCAGTCTAGCCGGGGTTTTGGGTGAGCAGTACTTC. Residues: CASSLAGVLGEQYF. The V call is TRBV7-9, the J call TRBJ2-7; D is possibly TRBD2 (5 bases). Trimming left V 6 bases short and J 7 bases short, with 19 bases between. CDR3 length equals 14 residues. The germline V gene has CDR1 SEHNR and CDR2 FQNEAQ (reference sequence).

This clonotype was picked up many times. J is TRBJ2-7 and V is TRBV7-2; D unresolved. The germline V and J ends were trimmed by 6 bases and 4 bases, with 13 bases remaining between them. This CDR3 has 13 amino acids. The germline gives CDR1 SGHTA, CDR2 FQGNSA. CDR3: CASSPGAWYEQYF. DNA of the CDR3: TGTGCCAGCAGTCCGGGCGCGTGGTACGAGCAGTACTTC.

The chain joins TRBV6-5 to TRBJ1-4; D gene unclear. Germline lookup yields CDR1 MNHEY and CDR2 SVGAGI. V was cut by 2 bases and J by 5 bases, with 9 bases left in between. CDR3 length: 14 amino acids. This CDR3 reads CASSYGAGNEKLFF. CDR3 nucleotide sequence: TGTGCCAGCAGTTACGGAGCTGGCAATGAAAAACTGTTTTTT.

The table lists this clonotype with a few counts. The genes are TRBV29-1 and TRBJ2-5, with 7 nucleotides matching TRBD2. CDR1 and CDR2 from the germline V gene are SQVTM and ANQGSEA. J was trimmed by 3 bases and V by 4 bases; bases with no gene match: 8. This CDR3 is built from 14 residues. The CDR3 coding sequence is TGCAGCGTTGTAATGGCGGGAGTTAAAGAGACCCAGTACTTC. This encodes CSVVMAGVKETQYF.

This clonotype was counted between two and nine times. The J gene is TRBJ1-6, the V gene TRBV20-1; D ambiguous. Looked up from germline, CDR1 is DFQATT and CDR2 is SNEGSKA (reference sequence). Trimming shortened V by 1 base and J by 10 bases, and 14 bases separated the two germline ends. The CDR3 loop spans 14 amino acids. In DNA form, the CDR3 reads TGCAGTGCTAGAGCGTCCGGGCCAGACTCACCCCTCCACTTT. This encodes CSARASGPDSPLHF.

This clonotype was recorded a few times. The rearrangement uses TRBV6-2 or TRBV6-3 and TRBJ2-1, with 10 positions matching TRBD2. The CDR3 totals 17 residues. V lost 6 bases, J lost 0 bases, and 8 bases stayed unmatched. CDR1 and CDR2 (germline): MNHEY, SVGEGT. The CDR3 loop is CASRSLAGESSYNEQFF. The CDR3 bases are TGTGCCAGCAGATCGCTAGCGGGAGAGAGCTCCTACAATGAGCAGTTCTTC.

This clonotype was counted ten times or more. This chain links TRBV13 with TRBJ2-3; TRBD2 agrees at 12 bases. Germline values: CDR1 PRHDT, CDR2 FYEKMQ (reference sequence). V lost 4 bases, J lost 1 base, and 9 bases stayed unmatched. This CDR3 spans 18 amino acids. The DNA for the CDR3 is TGTGCCAGCAGCTCCCTAGCGGGAGGGAAGACGGGCACAGATACGCAGTATTTT. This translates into CASSSLAGGKTGTDTQYF.

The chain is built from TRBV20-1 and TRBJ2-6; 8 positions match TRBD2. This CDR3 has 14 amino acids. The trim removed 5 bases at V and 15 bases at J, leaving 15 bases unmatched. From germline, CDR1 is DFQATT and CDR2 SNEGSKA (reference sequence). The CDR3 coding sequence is TGCAGTGCTCGGGGGGGGAGGGTGGTGAGCGGCCTGACTTTC. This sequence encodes CSARGGRVVSGLTF.

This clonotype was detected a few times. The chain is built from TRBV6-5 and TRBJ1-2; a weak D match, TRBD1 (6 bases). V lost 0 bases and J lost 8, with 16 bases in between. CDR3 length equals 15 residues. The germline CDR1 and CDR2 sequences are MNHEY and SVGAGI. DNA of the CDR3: TGTGCCAGCAGTTACTCCGTCCTTGGGGGCCGAGGCTACACCTTC. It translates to CASSYSVLGGRGYTF.

The chain's CDR3 is CSANGQPYEQYF. CDR3 bases: TGCAGTGCTAACGGACAGCCCTACGAGCAGTACTTC. The chain combines TRBV20-1 with TRBJ2-7; perhaps TRBD1 as D (6 bases). Germline CDR1 DFQATT, CDR2 SNEGSKA (reference sequence). The V end was cut by 4 bases, the J end by 2 bases, with 9 bases between. The CDR3 is 12 amino acids.

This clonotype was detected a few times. CDR3 amino acids: CSAMSGSGSTDTQYF. CDR3 sequence (DNA): TGCAGTGCTATGAGCGGGAGCGGGAGCACAGATACGCAGTATTTT. The chain combines TRBV20-1 with TRBJ2-3, with 8 nucleotides matching TRBD2. The CDR3 sequence is 15 residues long. J lost 0 bases, V lost 4 bases, and 6 bases had no gene match. Looked up from germline, CDR1 is DFQATT and CDR2 is SNEGSKA (reference sequence).

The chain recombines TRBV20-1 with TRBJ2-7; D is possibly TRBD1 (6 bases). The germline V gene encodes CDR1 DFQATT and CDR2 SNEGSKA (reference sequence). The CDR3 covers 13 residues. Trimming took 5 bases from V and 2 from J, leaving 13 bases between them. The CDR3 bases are TGCAGTGCTGTAAAAGGGGGTACCTACGAGCAGTACTTC. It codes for CSAVKGGTYEQYF.

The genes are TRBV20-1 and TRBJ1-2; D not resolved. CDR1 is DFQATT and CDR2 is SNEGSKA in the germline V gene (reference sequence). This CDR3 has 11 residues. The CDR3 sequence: CSLGRLTDYTF. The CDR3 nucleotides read TGCAGCCTGGGGAGACTGACGGACTACACCTTC.

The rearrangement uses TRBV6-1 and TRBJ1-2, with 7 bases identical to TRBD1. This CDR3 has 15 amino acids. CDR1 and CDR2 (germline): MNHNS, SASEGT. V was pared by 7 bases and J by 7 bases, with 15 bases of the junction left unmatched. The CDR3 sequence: CASTQARTGRSGYTF. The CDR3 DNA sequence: TGTGCCAGCACCCAAGCACGGACAGGACGCAGTGGCTACACCTTC.

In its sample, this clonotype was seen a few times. In DNA form, the CDR3 reads TGCAGTGCTAGCATCCGGGAAAGGTACTATGGCTACACCTTC. It encodes CSASIRERYYGYTF. The V gene is TRBV20-1, the J gene TRBJ1-2; D is unclear. The germline CDR1 and CDR2 sequences are DFQATT and SNEGSKA (reference sequence). Trimming removed 3 bases at V and 3 bases at J, with 14 bases between. The CDR3 length is 14 residues.

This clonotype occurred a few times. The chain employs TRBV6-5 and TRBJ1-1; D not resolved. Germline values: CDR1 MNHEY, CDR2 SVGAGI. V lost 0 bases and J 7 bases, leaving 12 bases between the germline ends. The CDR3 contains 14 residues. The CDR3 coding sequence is TGTGCCAGCAGTTACTCGAAAGACTTTATTGAAGCTTTCTTT. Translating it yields CASSYSKDFIEAFF.

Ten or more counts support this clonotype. CDR3 sequence: CAIGTSGSQETQYF. As DNA, the CDR3 is TGTGCCATCGGGACTAGCGGTTCACAAGAGACCCAGTACTTC. The V and J genes are TRBV10-3 and TRBJ2-5, with 11 bases matching TRBD2. Germline loops: CDR1 ENHRY, CDR2 SYGVKD. The CDR3 is 14 amino acids. V trimming: 8 bases; J trimming: 2 bases; junction bases outside the gene matches: 4.

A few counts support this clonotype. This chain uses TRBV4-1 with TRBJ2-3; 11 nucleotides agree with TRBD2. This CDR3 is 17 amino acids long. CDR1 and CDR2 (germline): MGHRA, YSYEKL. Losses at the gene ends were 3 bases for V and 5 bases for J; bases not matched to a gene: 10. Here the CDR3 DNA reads TGCGCCAGCAGCCAGGGGTATAGCGGGAGGGCTGGAGATACGCAGTATTTT. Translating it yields CASSQGYSGRAGDTQYF.

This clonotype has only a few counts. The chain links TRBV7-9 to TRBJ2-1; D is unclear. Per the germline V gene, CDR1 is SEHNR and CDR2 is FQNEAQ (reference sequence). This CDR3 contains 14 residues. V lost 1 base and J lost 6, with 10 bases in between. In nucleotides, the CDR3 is TGTGCCAGCAGCTTAGTTCCGGATCCCAATGAGCAGTTCTTC. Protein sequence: CASSLVPDPNEQFF.

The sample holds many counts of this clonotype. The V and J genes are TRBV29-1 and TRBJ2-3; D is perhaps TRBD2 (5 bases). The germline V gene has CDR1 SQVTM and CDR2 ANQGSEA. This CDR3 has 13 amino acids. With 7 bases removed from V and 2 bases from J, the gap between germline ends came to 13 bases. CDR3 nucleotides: TGCAGCGGAGTCCCGGGGAACACAGATACGCAGTATTTT. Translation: CSGVPGNTDTQYF.

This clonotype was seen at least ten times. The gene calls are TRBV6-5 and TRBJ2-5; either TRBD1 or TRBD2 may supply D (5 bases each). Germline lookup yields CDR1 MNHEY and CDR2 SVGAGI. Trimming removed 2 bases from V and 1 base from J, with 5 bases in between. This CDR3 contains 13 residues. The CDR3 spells CASSYGGQETQYF. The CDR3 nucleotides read TGTGCCAGCAGTTACGGGGGCCAAGAGACCCAGTACTTC.

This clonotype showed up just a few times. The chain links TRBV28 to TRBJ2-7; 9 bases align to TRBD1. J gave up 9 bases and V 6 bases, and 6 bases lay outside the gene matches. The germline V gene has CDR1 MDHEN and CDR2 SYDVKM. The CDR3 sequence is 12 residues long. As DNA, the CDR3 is TGTGCCAGCAGACAGGACAGGGGAGGGCAGTACTTC. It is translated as CASRQDRGGQYF.

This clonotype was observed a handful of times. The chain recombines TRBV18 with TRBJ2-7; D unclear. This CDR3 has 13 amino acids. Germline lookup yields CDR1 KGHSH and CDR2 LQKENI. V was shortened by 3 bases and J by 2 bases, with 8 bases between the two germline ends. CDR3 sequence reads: CASSPTTTYEQYF. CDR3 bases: TGTGCCAGCTCACCTACCACTACCTACGAGCAGTACTTC.

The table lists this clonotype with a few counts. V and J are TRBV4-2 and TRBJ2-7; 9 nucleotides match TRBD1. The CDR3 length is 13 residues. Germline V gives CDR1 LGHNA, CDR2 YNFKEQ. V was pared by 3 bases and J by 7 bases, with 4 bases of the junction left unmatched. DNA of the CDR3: TGTGCCAGCAGCCAGACAGGGGGTGGGGAGCAGTACTTC. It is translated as CASSQTGGGEQYF.

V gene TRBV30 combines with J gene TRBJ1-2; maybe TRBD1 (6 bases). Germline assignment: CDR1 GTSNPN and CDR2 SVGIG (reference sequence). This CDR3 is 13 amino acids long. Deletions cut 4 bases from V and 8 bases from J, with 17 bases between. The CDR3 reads CAWTLGGAEGYTF. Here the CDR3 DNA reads TGTGCCTGGACCCTAGGGGGGGCAGAAGGCTACACCTTC.